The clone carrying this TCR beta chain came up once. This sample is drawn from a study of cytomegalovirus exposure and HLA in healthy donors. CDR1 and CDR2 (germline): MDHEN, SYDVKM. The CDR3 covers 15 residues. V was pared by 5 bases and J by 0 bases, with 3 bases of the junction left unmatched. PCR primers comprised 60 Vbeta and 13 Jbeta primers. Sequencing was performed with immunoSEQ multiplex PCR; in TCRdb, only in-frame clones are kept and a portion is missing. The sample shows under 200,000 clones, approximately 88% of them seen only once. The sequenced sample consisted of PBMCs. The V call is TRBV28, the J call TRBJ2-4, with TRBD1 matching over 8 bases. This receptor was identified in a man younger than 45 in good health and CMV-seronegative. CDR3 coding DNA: TGTGCCAGCAGTCGGACAGGGTCAGCCAAAAACATTCAGTACTTC. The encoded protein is CASSRTGSAKNIQYF.